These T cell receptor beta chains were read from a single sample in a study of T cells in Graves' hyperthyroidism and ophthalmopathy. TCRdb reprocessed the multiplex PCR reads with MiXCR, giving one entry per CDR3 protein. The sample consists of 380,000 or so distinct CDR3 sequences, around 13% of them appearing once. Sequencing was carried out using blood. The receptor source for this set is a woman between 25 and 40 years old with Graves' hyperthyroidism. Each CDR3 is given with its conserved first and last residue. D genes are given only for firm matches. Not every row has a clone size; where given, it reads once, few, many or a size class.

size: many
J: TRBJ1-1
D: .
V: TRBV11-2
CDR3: CASSLDWGAEAFF
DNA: TGTGCCAGCAGCTTAGATTGGGGGGCTGAAGCTTTCTTT

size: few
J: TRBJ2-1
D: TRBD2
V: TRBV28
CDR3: CAWGAGGPASEQFF
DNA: TGTGCTTGGGGGGCGGGAGGCCCAGCAAGTGAGCAGTTCTTC

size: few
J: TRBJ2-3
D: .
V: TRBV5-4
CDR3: CASSSPPGPLGDTQYF
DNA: TGTGCCAGCAGCTCTCCACCGGGACCGTTAGGGGATACGCAGTATTTT

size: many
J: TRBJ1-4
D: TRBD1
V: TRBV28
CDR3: CASSLPRTGNEKLFF
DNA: TGTGCCAGCAGTTTACCCCGGACAGGGAATGAAAAACTGTTTTTT

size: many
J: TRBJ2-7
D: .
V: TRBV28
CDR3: CASSPGFGSSYEQYF
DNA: TGTGCCAGCAGTCCCGGGTTTGGGAGCTCCTACGAGCAGTACTTC

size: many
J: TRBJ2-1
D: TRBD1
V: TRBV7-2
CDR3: CASSQQGVSENEQFF
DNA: TGTGCCAGCAGCCAACAGGGGGTGTCGGAGAATGAGCAGTTCTTC

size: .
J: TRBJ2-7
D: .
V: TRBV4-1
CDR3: CASSQDVTYEQYF
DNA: TGCGCCAGCAGCCAAGATGTCACCTACGAGCAGTACTTC

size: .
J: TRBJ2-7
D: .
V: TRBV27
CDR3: CASSFPLNLGRDLRFYEQYF
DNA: TGTGCCAGCAGTTTCCCCTTGAATCTCGGCAGGGATTTAAGGTTCTACGAGCAGTACTTC

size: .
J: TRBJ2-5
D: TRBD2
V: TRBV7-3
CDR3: CASSPTGTSGETQYF
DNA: TGTGCCAGCAGCCCAACCGGGACTAGCGGGGAGACCCAGTACTTC

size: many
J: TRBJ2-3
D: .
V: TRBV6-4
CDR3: CASSKGPTDTQYF
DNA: TGTGCCAGCAGTAAGGGGCCCACAGATACGCAGTATTTT

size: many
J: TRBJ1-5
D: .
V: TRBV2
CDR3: CASSDRGSRGGNQPQHF
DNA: TGTGCCAGCAGTGATCGTGGTTCAAGGGGAGGCAATCAGCCCCAGCATTTT

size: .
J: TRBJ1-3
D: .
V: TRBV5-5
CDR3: CASSFDGNTIYF
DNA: TGTGCCAGCAGCTTCGATGGAAACACCATATATTTT

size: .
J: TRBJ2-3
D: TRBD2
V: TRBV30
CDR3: CAWSVGGISTDTQYF
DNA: TGTGCCTGGAGTGTGGGGGGGATAAGCACAGATACGCAGTATTTT

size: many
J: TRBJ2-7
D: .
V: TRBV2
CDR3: CASSETQHSYEQYF
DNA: TGTGCCAGCAGTGAAACCCAGCACTCCTACGAGCAGTACTTC

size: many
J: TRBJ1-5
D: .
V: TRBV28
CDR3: CATKRGVGTWSVQPQHF
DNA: TGTGCCACCAAGAGGGGGGTAGGGACCTGGAGTGTTCAGCCCCAGCATTTT

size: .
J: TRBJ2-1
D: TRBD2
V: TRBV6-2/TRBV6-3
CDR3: CASLGGPSGFSYNEQFF
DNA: TGTGCCAGTTTAGGGGGGCCTAGCGGGTTCTCCTACAATGAGCAGTTCTTC

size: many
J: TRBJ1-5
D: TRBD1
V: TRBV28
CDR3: CASRTGINQPQHF
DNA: TGTGCCAGCAGGACAGGGATTAATCAGCCCCAGCATTTT

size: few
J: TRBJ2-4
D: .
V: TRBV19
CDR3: CASMTVAKNIQYF
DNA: TGTGCCAGTATGACAGTAGCCAAAAACATTCAGTACTTC

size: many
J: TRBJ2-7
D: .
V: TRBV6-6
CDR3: CASSYLSQGVFGGQYF
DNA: TGTGCCAGCAGTTACCTTAGCCAGGGAGTATTTGGCGGGCAGTACTTC

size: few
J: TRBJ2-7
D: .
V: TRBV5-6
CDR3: CASSLVDRHYEQYF
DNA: TGTGCCAGCAGCTTGGTGGACAGACACTACGAGCAGTACTTC

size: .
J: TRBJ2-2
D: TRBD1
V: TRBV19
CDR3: CASKGTGAYTGELFF
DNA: TGTGCCAGTAAAGGGACAGGGGCTTACACCGGGGAGCTGTTTTTT

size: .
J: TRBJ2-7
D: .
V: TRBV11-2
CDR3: CASSLGTTVTYEQYF
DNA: TGTGCCAGCAGCTTAGGGACGACGGTGACCTACGAGCAGTACTTC

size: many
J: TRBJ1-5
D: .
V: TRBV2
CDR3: CASSQTVSNQPQHF
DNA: TGTGCCAGCAGTCAGACTGTCAGCAATCAGCCCCAGCATTTT

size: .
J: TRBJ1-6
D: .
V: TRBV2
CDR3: CASDPARGSPLHF
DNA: TGTGCCAGCGACCCCGCGCGGGGTTCACCCCTCCACTTT

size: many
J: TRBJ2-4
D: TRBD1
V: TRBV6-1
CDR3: CASSTGTGNKNIQYF
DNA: TGTGCCAGCAGCACCGGGACAGGGAACAAAAACATTCAGTACTTC

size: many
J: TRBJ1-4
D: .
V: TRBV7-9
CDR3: CASSYEAGENEKLFF
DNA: TGTGCCAGCAGCTACGAGGCGGGGGAGAATGAAAAACTGTTTTTT

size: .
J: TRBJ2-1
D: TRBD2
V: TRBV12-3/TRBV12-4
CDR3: CASSSWTSGPNEQLF
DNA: TGTGCCAGCAGTTCTTGGACTAGCGGGCCTAATGAGCAGCTCTTC

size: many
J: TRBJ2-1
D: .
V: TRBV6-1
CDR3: CASGIEAFHNEQFF
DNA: TGTGCCAGCGGAATAGAGGCTTTCCACAATGAGCAGTTCTTC

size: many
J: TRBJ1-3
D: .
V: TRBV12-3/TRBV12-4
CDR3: CASSRPGGGVGGNTIYF
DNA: TGTGCCAGCAGTCGGCCGGGCGGGGGGGTAGGTGGAAACACCATATATTTT

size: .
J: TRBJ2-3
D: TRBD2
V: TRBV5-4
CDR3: CASSSDLQERAGDALGTQYF
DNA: TGTGCCAGCAGCTCGGATTTGCAGGAGAGAGCGGGAGACGCTCTGGGTACGCAGTATTTT

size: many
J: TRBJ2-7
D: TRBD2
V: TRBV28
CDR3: CASSYGAGGPSEQYF
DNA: TGTGCCAGCAGTTACGGGGCGGGAGGGCCCAGCGAGCAGTACTTC

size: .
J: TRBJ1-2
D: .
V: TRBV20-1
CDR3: CSARVGGALGYTF
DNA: TGCAGTGCTAGGGTCGGCGGCGCTTTGGGCTACACCTTC

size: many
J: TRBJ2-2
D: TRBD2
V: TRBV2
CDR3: CASSPGLAGANTGELFF
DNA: TGTGCCAGCAGCCCGGGACTAGCGGGAGCCAACACCGGGGAGCTGTTTTTT

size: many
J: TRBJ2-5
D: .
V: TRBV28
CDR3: CASGIAGSQETQYF
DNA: TGTGCCAGCGGGATCGCTGGGAGCCAAGAGACCCAGTACTTC

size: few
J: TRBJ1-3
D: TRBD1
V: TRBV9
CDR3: CASSVAGDRVISGNTIYF
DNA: TGTGCCAGCAGCGTAGCGGGGGACAGAGTGATCTCTGGAAACACCATATATTTT

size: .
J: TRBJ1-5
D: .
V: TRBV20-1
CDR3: CSAATFNQPQHF
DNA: TGCAGTGCAGCAACCTTTAATCAGCCCCAGCATTTT

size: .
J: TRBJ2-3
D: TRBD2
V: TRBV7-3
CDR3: CASGQDGRLAGTDTQYF
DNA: TGTGCCAGCGGACAAGACGGACGACTAGCGGGCACAGATACGCAGTATTTT

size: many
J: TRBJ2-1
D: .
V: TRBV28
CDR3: CASSAPPPESSYNEQFF
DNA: TGTGCCAGCAGCGCACCCCCTCCGGAGAGCTCCTACAATGAGCAGTTCTTC

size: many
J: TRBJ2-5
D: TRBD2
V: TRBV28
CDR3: CASLGGIKQETQYF
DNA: TGTGCCAGCCTGGGAGGGATAAAGCAAGAGACCCAGTACTTC

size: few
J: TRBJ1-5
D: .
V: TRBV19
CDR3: CARGLTGRRPQHF
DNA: TGTGCCAGAGGCCTAACAGGGAGACGGCCCCAGCATTTT

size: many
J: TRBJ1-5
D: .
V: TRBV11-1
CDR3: CASSFGRDQPQHF
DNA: TGTGCCAGCAGCTTTGGAAGGGATCAGCCCCAGCATTTT

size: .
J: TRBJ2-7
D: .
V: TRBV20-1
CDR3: CSARGMETWGEQYF
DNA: TGCAGTGCTAGAGGCATGGAAACTTGGGGAGAGCAGTACTTC

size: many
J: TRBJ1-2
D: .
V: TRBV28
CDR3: CASGVYGYTF
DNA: TGTGCCAGCGGGGTCTATGGCTACACCTTC

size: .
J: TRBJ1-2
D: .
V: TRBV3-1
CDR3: CASSQNSYGYTF
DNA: TGTGCCAGCAGCCAGAACAGCTATGGCTACACCTTC

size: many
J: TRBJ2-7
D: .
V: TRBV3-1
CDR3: CASSQGTGEQYF
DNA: TGTGCCAGCAGCCAAGGGACTGGCGAGCAGTACTTC

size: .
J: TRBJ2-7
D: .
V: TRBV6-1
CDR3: CASSGRGLTTYEQYF
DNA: TGTGCCAGCAGTGGAAGGGGACTTACAACCTACGAGCAGTACTTC

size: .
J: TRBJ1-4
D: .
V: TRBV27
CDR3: CASSLGRARGITSKLFF
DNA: TGTGCCAGCAGTTTAGGACGAGCGCGGGGGATCACTTCAAAACTGTTTTTT

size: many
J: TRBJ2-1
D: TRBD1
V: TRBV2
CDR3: CASKIQGSYNEQFF
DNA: TGTGCCAGCAAAATACAGGGGAGCTACAATGAGCAGTTCTTC

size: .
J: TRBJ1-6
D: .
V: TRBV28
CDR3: CASSLWREPNSPLHF
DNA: TGTGCCAGCAGTTTATGGAGGGAGCCGAATTCACCCCTCCACTTT

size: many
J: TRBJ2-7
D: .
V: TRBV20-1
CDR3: CSVVGESHEQYF
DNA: TGCAGTGTGGTGGGAGAGAGCCACGAGCAGTACTTC